These T cell receptor beta chains were read from a single sample in a study of cytomegalovirus exposure and HLA in healthy donors. This table comes from immunoSEQ multiplex PCR, and its TCRdb copy is limited to in-frame clones, with some not included. The data contain under 150,000 clones, about four fifths of them singletons. Sequenced material: PBMCs. These receptors all come from a woman between 40 and 55 years old in good health and CMV-seropositive. Both conserved end residues are part of each CDR3. The order of the fields is V gene, clone size, J gene, D gene, CDR3 DNA, CDR3 protein. D genes are given only for firm matches. The listing skips clone size in some rows; elsewhere it reads once, few, many or a size class.

v_gene: TRBV27
abundance: NA
j_gene: TRBJ2-1
d_gene: NA
CDR3nt: TGTGCCAGCAGCCAGGGAATCTACAATGAGCAGTTCTTC
CDR3aa: CASSQGIYNEQFF

v_gene: TRBV7-8
abundance: NA
j_gene: TRBJ2-1
d_gene: TRBD2
CDR3nt: TGTGCCAGCAGCTTAGTAGCGGGGGAGCAGTTCTTC
CDR3aa: CASSLVAGEQFF

v_gene: TRBV19
abundance: NA
j_gene: TRBJ2-1
d_gene: TRBD2
CDR3nt: TGTGCCAGTAGTATGTCTCGCGGGAGAGGCAATGAGCAGTTCTTC
CDR3aa: CASSMSRGRGNEQFF

v_gene: TRBV6-6
abundance: NA
j_gene: TRBJ2-7
d_gene: NA
CDR3nt: TGTGCCACCAGGGGCCCCGGCAGTACCTACGAGCAGTACTTC
CDR3aa: CATRGPGSTYEQYF

v_gene: TRBV28
abundance: NA
j_gene: TRBJ1-1
d_gene: NA
CDR3nt: TGTGCCAGCAACCCCGCCCACAGTGCTGACAACACTGAAGCTTTCTTT
CDR3aa: CASNPAHSADNTEAFF

v_gene: TRBV2
abundance: NA
j_gene: TRBJ2-5
d_gene: NA
CDR3nt: TGTGCCACCGGTCAGGGGGGAGAGACCCAGTACTTC
CDR3aa: CATGQGGETQYF

v_gene: TRBV5-1
abundance: NA
j_gene: TRBJ2-1
d_gene: TRBD1
CDR3nt: TGCGCCAGCAGCTTGGAGGGACAGGGGTACAATGAGCAGTTCTTC
CDR3aa: CASSLEGQGYNEQFF

v_gene: TRBV6-5
abundance: NA
j_gene: TRBJ1-3
d_gene: NA
CDR3nt: TGTGCCAGCAGTTCGATACAGGCTTCCTCTGGAAACACCATATATTTT
CDR3aa: CASSSIQASSGNTIYF

v_gene: TRBV6-5
abundance: NA
j_gene: TRBJ1-2
d_gene: NA
CDR3nt: TGTGCCAGCAGTCCGGGACACTCTAACTATGGCTACACCTTC
CDR3aa: CASSPGHSNYGYTF

v_gene: TRBV7-2
abundance: NA
j_gene: TRBJ2-5
d_gene: TRBD1
CDR3nt: TGTGCCAGCAGCCCGGACAGGGACGTGTTGGAGACCCAGTACTTC
CDR3aa: CASSPDRDVLETQYF

v_gene: TRBV6-5
abundance: NA
j_gene: TRBJ2-1
d_gene: TRBD2
CDR3nt: TGTGCCAGCAGTCCCCATCAGACTAGCGGGAGCCTGTTCTTC
CDR3aa: CASSPHQTSGSLFF

v_gene: TRBV5-1
abundance: NA
j_gene: TRBJ2-5
d_gene: NA
CDR3nt: TGCGCCAGCAGCTTTTTAGGCCCAGAGGCCCAGTACTTC
CDR3aa: CASSFLGPEAQYF

v_gene: TRBV19
abundance: NA
j_gene: TRBJ1-2
d_gene: NA
CDR3nt: TGTGCCAGTAGTGCCGTGACAGGCAGCCTCCGGACTAACTATGGCTACACCTTC
CDR3aa: CASSAVTGSLRTNYGYTF

v_gene: TRBV6-1
abundance: NA
j_gene: TRBJ1-4
d_gene: NA
CDR3nt: TGTGCCAGCAAGGAGGGATCCGGGAATGAAAAACTGTTTTTT
CDR3aa: CASKEGSGNEKLFF

v_gene: TRBV4-1
abundance: NA
j_gene: TRBJ2-3
d_gene: NA
CDR3nt: TGCGCCAGCAGCCTCTCCGGGACTCCCACAGATACGCAGTATTTT
CDR3aa: CASSLSGTPTDTQYF

v_gene: TRBV10-3
abundance: NA
j_gene: TRBJ2-3
d_gene: TRBD2
CDR3nt: TGTGCCATCAGAACTAGCGCCACAGATACGCAGTATTTT
CDR3aa: CAIRTSATDTQYF

v_gene: TRBV2
abundance: once
j_gene: TRBJ2-4
d_gene: NA
CDR3nt: TGTGCCAGTTACAGGGTTTCTGGCAAAAACATTCAGTACTTC
CDR3aa: CASYRVSGKNIQYF

v_gene: TRBV29-1
abundance: NA
j_gene: TRBJ2-7
d_gene: NA
CDR3nt: TGCAGCGCCTCACATCCTCGGGCCTACGAGCAGTACTTC
CDR3aa: CSASHPRAYEQYF

v_gene: TRBV5-1
abundance: NA
j_gene: TRBJ2-1
d_gene: NA
CDR3nt: TGCGCCAGCAGGCCCGTGGGGGGTTTTGTCAATGAGCAGTTCTTC
CDR3aa: CASRPVGGFVNEQFF